What follows describes a single T cell receptor beta chain. Enrollment of patients from Seattle took place during active infection, with longitudinal follow-up. The CDR3 loop spans 15 amino acids. Trimming removed 3 bases at V and 7 bases at J, with 15 bases between. Germline V CDR1 and CDR2: LNHDA, SQIVND (reference sequence). The data belong to a study of blood T cell repertoires in COVID-19. In the original processing: Estimates of nucleated cell counts were drawn from the amplification of reference gene primers. The table came from immunoSEQ multiplex PCR; TCRdb's copy has only in-frame clones and leaves some out. The DNA was the basis for D and trimming; V, J and clone size are from that table. This table holds roughly 250,000 clones, roughly 84% found once.

Sequences were obtained from peripheral blood. This chain connects TRBV19 to TRBJ1-4, with a weak D call TRBD1 (6 bases). This TCR was recovered from a person aged 70 to 85 with COVID-19, enrolled during active disease. The CDR3 is CASSIGPGVAEKLFF. The CDR3 bases are TGTGCCAGTAGTATCGGGCCAGGGGTGGCTGAAAAACTGTTTTTT.